The sequence of this TCR beta chain was determined in a study of glioma-infiltrating T cells after dendritic cell vaccination. Notes on the study in general: No direct clonality-survival link was found; a diverse polyclonal response may matter.

No glioblastoma patient carried an isocitrate dehydrogenase mutation. PBMC were collected before vaccination, two weeks after the third vaccination, and at progression. Of note for this clone: Its specificity is not known.

The primer mix had 60 V beta and 13 J beta primers. TCRdb's table, derived via immunoSEQ multiplex PCR, lists solely in-frame clones and lacks some. The sample contains tens of thousands of clones, roughly 84% of which appear only once. The CDR3 runs 16 residues. J gave up 2 bases and V 2 bases, and 9 bases lay outside the gene matches. Germline V lookup: CDR1 SGHTA, CDR2 FQGTGA. The origin of this receptor is a human donor with glioblastoma. This chain uses TRBV7-3 with TRBJ2-7, with 7 bases identical to TRBD1. The material sequenced was blood, taken before dendritic cell vaccination. CDR3 nucleotide sequence: TGTGCCAGCAGCTTATCCCGGACAGGCCCTCCCTACGAGCAGTACTTC. Amino acids: CASSLSRTGPPYEQYF.